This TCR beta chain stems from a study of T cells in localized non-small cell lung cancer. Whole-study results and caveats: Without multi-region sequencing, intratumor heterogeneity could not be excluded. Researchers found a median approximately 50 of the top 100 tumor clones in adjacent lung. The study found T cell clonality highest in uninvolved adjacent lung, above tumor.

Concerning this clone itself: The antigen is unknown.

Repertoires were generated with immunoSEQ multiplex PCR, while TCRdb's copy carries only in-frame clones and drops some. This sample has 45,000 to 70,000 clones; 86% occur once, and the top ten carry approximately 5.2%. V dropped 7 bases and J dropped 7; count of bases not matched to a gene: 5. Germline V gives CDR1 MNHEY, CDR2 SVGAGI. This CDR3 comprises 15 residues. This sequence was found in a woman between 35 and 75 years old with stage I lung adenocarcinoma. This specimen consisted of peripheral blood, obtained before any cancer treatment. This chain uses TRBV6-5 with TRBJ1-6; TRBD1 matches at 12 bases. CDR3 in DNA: TGTGCCAGCACCTGGGACAGGGGGCAGAATTCACCCCTCCACTTT. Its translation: CASTWDRGQNSPLHF.